This TCR beta chain stems from a study of blood T cell repertoires in COVID-19. TCRdb's copy holds only in-frame clones and misses some; the assay was immunoSEQ multiplex PCR. This table has 70,000 or so clones, around 77% appearing once. Germline CDR1 LGHDT, CDR2 YNNKEL (reference sequence). The CDR3 has 15 amino acids. V was trimmed by 0 bases and J by 8 bases, leaving 14 bases between them. V gene TRBV3-1 (or the pseudogene TRBV3-2) combines with J gene TRBJ2-1; D remains ambiguous. The clonotype comes from a man in his fifties or sixties with acute or convalescent COVID-19. Sequenced sample: peripheral blood. The CDR3 loop reads CASSQELVVSYEQFF. The CDR3 DNA reads as TGTGCCAGCAGCCAAGAACTGGTAGTTTCATATGAGCAGTTCTTC.